Listed here is a single T cell receptor beta chain. The data were obtained in a study of blood T cell repertoires in COVID-19. Overall study: Sites across the United States, Italy and Spain contributed samples from acute and convalescent COVID-19. From T cells, B-cell-depleted T cells, or PBMCs came the material, which was cDNA or gDNA.

In the original analysis: Quantification of nucleated cells was approximated via reference gene primer amplification. Repertoires were generated with immunoSEQ multiplex PCR, while TCRdb's copy carries only in-frame clones and drops some. V, J and clone size were drawn from that table, and D and trimming were deduced from the DNA. The data hold around 270,000 clones, with 88% observed a single time. V lost 8 bases and J lost 2; bases outside the gene matches: 7. Germline CDR1 is SNHLY and CDR2 is FYNNEI. CDR3 length: 15 amino acids. V is TRBV2 and J is TRBJ2-2; 8 bases align to TRBD2. This TCR came from a man in his fifties or sixties who had recovered from COVID-19. Sequenced: peripheral blood. The CDR3 DNA follows: TGTGCCAGCTTTAGCGGGGCGTCTAACACCGGGGAGCTGTTTTTT. Its translation is CASFSGASNTGELFF.